This T cell receptor (beta chain) was obtained from a study of circulating CD8 cells and anti-PD-1 response in melanoma. Study background: Treatment was intravenous nivolumab at 3 mg/kg every 2 weeks. Study-wide points: Patients included both untreated and previously treated individuals.

This CDR3 is built from 13 residues. V gave up 11 bases and J gave up 8 bases, with 21 bases separating them. Germline CDR1 reads MDHEN; CDR2 reads SYDVKM. Sorting of live CD3+CD8+TCRalphabeta+ cells by PD-1 and/or TIGIT gave four subsets. TCR libraries were prepared from roughly 14 ng of total RNA with the QIAseq Immune Repertoire TCR panel. MiXCR, applied by TCRdb to the reads, yields one record per CDR3 protein. The repertoire consists of 350 to 600 distinct CDR3 sequences, with 9.5% to 10% occurring once and the leading ten covering roughly 40%. Relative to its sample, this clonotype is medium-sized. As yet, its antigen is unknown.

The material sequenced was CD8+ T cells from PBMCs, taken at baseline or after one month of anti-PD-1 therapy (not recorded which). The gene calls are TRBV28 and TRBJ1-2; D is undetermined. The clonotype comes from a human donor with melanoma. The CDR3 DNA reads as TGTGCCTACCTGGAACAGCGGACTTTGGGCTACACCTTC. It is translated as CAYLEQRTLGYTF.